This T cell receptor (beta chain) was captured in a study of cytomegalovirus exposure and HLA in healthy donors. This PCR relied on a set of 60 Vbeta primers and 13 Jbeta primers. Generated by immunoSEQ multiplex PCR, the TCRdb table keeps only in-frame clones and is missing some. The repertoire consists of about 110,000 clones, with less than 70% occurring once and the leading ten covering approximately 5.5%. Study results and caveats: Earlier analysis looked at TCR beta V segments, and most were productive about 90% or about 30% of the time. A missense variant in DCLRE1C was later tied to TCR beta V- and J-gene trimming.

Worth noting for this clone: Its antigen is undetermined.

The CDR3 totals 13 residues. V lost 3 bases and J 8 bases, leaving 13 bases between the germline ends. Germline values: CDR1 WSHSY, CDR2 SAAADI. Unrecorded immune exposure was likely among donors, who were nominally healthy when sampled. The sequence came from a woman in her sixties or seventies in good health and CMV-seropositive. The rearrangement uses TRBV10-2 and TRBJ1-2; a weak D match, TRBD1 (5 bases). Source material: PBMCs. CDR3 loop: CASSDPGEYGYTF. In DNA form, the CDR3 reads TGCGCCAGCAGTGACCCGGGGGAGTACGGCTACACCTTC.